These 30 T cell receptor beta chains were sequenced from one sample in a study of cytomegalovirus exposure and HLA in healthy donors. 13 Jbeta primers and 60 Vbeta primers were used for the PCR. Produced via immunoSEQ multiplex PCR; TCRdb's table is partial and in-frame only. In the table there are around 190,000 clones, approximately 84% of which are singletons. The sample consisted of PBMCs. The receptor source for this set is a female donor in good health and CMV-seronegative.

The CDR3 sequence: CASSLDRVETQYF. As DNA, the CDR3 is TGTGCCAGCAGCTTGGACAGGGTTGAGACCCAGTACTTC. V and J are TRBV11-2 and TRBJ2-5; 8 bases match TRBD1. V lost 3 bases, J lost 5 bases, and 2 bases stayed unmatched. Germline CDR1 SGHAT, CDR2 FQNNGV. This CDR3 comprises 13 residues.

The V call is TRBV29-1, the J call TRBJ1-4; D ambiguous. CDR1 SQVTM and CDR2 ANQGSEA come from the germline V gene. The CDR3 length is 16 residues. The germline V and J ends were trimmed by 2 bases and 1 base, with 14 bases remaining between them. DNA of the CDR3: TGCAGCGTTGAACTAATGGGGAGGGAAACTAATGAAAAACTGTTTTTT. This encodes CSVELMGRETNEKLFF. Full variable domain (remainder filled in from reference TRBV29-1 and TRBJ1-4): SAVISQKPSRDICQRGTSLTIQCQVDSQVTMMFWYRQQPGQSLTLIATANQGSEATYESGFVIDKFPISRPNLTFSTLTVSNMSPEDSSIYLCSVELMGRETNEKLFFGSGTQLSVL.

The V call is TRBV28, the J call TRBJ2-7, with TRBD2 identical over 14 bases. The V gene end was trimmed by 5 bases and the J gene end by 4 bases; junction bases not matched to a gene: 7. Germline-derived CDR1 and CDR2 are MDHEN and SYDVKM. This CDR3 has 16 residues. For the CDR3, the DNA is TGTGCCAGCAGTCACGGGACTAGCGGGAGCGCATACGAGCAGTACTTC. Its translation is CASSHGTSGSAYEQYF. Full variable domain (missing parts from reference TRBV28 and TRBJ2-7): DVKVTQSSRYLVKRTGEKVFLECVQDMDHENMFWYRQDPGLGLRLIYFSYDVKMKEKGDIPEGYSVSREKKERFSLILESASTNQTSMYLCASSHGTSGSAYEQYFGPGTRLTVT.

For the CDR3, the DNA is TGTGCCAGCAGGAGGGGCGTGGGGGGGCAGGACAACACTGAAGCTTTCTTT. The encoded protein is CASRRGVGGQDNTEAFF. The chain uses TRBV2 and TRBJ1-1; D is perhaps TRBD1 (6 bases). Deletions cut 6 bases from V and 2 bases from J, with 22 bases between. From germline, CDR1 is SNHLY and CDR2 FYNNEI. The CDR3 is made up of 17 amino acids.

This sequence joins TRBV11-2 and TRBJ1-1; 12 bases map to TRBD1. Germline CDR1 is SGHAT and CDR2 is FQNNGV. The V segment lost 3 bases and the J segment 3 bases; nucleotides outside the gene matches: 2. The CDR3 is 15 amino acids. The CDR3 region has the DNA TGTGCCAGCAGCTTGGGACAGGGGGCGGACACTGAAGCTTTCTTT. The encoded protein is CASSLGQGADTEAFF.

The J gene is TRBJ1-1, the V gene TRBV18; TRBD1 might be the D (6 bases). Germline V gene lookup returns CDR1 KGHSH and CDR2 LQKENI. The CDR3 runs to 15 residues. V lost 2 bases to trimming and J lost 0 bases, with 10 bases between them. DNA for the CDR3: TGTGCCAGCTCACCAGGACAGACCATGAACACTGAAGCTTTCTTT. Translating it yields CASSPGQTMNTEAFF.

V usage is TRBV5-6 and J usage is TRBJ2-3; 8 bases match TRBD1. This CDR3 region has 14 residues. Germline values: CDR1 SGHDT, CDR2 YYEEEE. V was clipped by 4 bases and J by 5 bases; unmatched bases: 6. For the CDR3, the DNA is TGTGCCAGCAGCCCCTACGACAGGGGAGATACGCAGTATTTT. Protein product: CASSPYDRGDTQYF. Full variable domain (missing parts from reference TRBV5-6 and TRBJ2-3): DAGVTQSPTHLIKTRGQQVTLRCSPKSGHDTVSWYQQALGQGPQFIFQYYEEEERQRGNFPDRFSGHQFPNYSSELNVNALLLGDSALYLCASSPYDRGDTQYFGPGTRLTVL.

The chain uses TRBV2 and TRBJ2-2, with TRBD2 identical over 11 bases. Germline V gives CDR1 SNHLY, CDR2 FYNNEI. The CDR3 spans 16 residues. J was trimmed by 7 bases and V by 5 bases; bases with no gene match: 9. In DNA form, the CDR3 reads TGTGCCAGCAGTTTTTACCCCGGGACTAGCGGCGGGGAGCTGTTTTTT. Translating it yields CASSFYPGTSGGELFF. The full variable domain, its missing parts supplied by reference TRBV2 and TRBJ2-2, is EPEVTQTPSHQVTQMGQEVILRCVPISNHLYFYWYRQILGQKVEFLVSFYNNEISEKSEIFDDQFSVERPDGSNFTLKIRSTKLEDSAMYFCASSFYPGTSGGELFFGEGSRLTVL.

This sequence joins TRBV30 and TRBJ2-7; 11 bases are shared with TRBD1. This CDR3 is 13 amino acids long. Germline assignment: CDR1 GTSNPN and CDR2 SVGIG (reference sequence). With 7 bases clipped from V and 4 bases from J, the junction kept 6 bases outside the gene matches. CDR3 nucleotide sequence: TGTGCCTTAGGACAGGGGGCTTTGTACGAGCAGTACTTC. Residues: CALGQGALYEQYF. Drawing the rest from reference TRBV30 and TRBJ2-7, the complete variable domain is SQTIHQWPATLVQPVGSPLSLECTVEGTSNPNLYWYRQAAGRGLQLLFYSVGIGQISSEVPQNLSASRPQDRQFILSSKKLLLSDSGFYLCALGQGALYEQYFGPGTRLTVT.

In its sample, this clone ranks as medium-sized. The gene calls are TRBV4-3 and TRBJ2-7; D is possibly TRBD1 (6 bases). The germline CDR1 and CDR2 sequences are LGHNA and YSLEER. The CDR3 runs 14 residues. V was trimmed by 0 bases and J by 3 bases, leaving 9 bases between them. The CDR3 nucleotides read TGCGCCAGCAGCCAAGAGACAGGATTCTACGAGCAGTACTTC. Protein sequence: CASSQETGFYEQYF.

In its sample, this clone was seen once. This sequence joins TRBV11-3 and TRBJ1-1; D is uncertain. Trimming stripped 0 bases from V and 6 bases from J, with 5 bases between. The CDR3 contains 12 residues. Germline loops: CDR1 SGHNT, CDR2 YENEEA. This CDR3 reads CASSLDEAEAFF. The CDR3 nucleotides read TGTGCCAGCAGCTTAGACGAGGCTGAAGCTTTCTTT.

CDR3 loop: CASSSSRFGQYF. The CDR3 region has the DNA TGTGCCAGCAGCTCCTCTAGATTCGGGCAGTACTTC. The chain joins TRBV7-2 to TRBJ2-7, with D hard to call. V lost 4 bases, J lost 9 bases, and 13 bases lay in between. Germline loops: CDR1 SGHTA, CDR2 FQGNSA. CDR3 length: 12 amino acids. The entire variable domain, with the rest obtained from reference TRBV7-2 and TRBJ2-7, is as follows: GAGVSQSPSNKVTEKGKDVELRCDPISGHTALYWYRQSLGQGLEFLIYFQGNSAPDKSGLPSDRFSAERTGGSVSTLTIQRTQQEDSAVYLCASSSSRFGQYFGPGTRLTVT.

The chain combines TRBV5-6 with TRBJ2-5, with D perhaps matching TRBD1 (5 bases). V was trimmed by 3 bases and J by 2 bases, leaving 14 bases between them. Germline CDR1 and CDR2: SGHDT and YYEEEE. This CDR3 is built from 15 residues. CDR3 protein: CASSSRPGWQETQYF. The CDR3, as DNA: TGTGCCAGCAGCTCCCGGCCAGGGTGGCAAGAGACCCAGTACTTC.

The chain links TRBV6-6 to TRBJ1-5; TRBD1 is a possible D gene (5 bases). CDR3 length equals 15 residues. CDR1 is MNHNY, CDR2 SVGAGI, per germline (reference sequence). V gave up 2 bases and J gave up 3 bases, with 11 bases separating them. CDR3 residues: CASSYADSPNQPQHF. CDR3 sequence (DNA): TGTGCCAGCAGTTACGCTGACAGTCCCAATCAGCCCCAGCATTTT.

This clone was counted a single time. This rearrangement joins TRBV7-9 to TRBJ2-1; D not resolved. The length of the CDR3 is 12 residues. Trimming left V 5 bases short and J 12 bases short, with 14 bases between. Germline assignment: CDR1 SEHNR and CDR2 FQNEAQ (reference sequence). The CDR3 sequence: CASSITSFGQFF. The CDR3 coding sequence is TGTGCCAGCAGCATCACCAGTTTTGGGCAGTTCTTC.

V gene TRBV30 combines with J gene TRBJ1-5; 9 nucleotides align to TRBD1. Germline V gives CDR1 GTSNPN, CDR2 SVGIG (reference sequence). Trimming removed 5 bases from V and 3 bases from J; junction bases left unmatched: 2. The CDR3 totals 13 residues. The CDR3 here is CAWGQGINQPQHF. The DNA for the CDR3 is TGTGCCTGGGGACAGGGGATCAATCAGCCCCAGCATTTT.

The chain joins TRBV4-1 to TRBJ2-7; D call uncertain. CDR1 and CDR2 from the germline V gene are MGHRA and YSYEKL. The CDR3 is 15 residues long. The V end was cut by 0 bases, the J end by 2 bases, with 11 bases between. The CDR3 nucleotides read TGCGCCAGCAGCCAAGATTTGGGCGCCACCTACGAGCAGTACTTC. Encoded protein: CASSQDLGATYEQYF.

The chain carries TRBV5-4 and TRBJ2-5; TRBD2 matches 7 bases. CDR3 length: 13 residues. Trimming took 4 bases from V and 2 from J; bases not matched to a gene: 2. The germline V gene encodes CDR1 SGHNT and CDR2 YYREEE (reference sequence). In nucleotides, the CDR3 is TGTGCCAGCAGCCCAGCGGGGCAAGAGACCCAGTACTTC. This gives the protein CASSPAGQETQYF.

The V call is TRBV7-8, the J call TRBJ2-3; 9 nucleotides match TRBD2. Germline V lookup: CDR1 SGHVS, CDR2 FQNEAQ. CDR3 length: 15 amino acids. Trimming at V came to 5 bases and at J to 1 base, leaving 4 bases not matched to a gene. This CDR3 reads CASSAGGRGTDTQYF. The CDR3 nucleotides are TGTGCCAGCAGCGCGGGGGGGCGAGGCACAGATACGCAGTATTTT.

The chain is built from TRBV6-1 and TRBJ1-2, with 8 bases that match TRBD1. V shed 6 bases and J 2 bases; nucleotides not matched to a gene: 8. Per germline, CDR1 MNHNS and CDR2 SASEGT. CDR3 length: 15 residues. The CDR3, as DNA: TGTGCCAGCAGCATAACTCGGACAGGGAACTATGGCTACACCTTC. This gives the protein CASSITRTGNYGYTF.

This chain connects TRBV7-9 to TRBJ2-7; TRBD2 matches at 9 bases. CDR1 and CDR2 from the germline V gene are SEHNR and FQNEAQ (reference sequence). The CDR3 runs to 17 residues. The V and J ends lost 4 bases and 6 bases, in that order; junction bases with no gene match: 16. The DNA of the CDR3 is TGTGCCAGCAGCTCAGGGGGAGCGGGAGGAGGAAGGCGCGAGCAGTACTTC. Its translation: CASSSGGAGGGRREQYF.

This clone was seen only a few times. The CDR3 loop is CASSETAENQPQHF. The DNA of the CDR3 is TGTGCCAGCAGTGAAACCGCAGAAAATCAGCCCCAGCATTTT. This chain links TRBV6-5 with TRBJ1-5, with D unclear. Germline V CDR1 and CDR2: MNHEY, SVGAGI. CDR3 length: 14 amino acids. Trimming shortened V by 5 bases and J by 4 bases, and 12 bases separated the two germline ends.

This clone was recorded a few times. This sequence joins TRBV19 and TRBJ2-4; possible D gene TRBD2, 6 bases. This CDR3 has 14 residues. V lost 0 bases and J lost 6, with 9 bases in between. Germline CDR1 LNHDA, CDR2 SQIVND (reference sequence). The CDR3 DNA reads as TGTGCCAGTAGTATAGAGGAGGGTGCAAACATTCAGTACTTC. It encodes CASSIEEGANIQYF.

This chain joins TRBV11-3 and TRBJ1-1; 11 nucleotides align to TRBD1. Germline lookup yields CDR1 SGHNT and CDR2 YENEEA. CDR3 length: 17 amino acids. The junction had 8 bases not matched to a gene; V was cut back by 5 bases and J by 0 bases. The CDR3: CASSGRDRGGLNTEAFF. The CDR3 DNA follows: TGTGCCAGCAGCGGCCGGGACAGGGGGGGTTTGAACACTGAAGCTTTCTTT.

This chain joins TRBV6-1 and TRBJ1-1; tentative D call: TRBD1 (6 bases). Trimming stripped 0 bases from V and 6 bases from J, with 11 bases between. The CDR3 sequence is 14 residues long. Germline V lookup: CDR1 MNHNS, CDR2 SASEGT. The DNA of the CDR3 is TGTGCCAGCAGTGAAGCCACAGGGTTCGCTGAAGCTTTCTTT. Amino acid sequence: CASSEATGFAEAFF.

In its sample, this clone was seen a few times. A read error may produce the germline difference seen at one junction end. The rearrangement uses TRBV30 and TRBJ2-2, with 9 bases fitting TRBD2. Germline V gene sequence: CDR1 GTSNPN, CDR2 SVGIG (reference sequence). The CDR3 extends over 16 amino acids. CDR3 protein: CAWRPDSGSDIGELFF. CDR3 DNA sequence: TGTGCTTGGAGGCCCGATAGCGGGAGCGATATCGGGGAGCTGTTTTTT.

CDR3 sequence: CASSDGDNLNTEAFF. The CDR3 DNA is TGTGCCAGCAGTGACGGTGACAACTTGAACACTGAAGCTTTCTTT. V usage is TRBV2 and J usage is TRBJ1-1; no definite D call. The CDR3 sequence is 15 residues long. CDR1 SNHLY and CDR2 FYNNEI come from the germline V gene. V lost 3 bases and J 0 bases, leaving 11 bases between the germline ends.

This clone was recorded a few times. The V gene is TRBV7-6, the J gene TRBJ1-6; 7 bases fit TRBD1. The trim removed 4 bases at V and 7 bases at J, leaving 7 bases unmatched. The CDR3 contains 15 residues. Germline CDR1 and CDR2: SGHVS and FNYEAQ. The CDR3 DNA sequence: TGTGCCAGCAGCTCGCGACAGGGTACGAATTCACCCCTCCACTTT. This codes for CASSSRQGTNSPLHF.

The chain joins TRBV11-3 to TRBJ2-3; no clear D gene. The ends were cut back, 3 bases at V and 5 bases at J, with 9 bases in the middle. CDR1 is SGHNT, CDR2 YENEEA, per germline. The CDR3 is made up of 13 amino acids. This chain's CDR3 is CASSFGLLDTQYF. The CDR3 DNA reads TGTGCCAGCAGCTTCGGGTTGCTAGATACGCAGTATTTT. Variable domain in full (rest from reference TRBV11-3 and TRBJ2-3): EAGVVQSPRYKIIEKKQPVAFWCNPISGHNTLYWYLQNLGQGPELLIRYENEEAVDDSQLPKDRFSAERLKGVDSTLKIQPAELGDSAVYLCASSFGLLDTQYFGPGTRLTVL.

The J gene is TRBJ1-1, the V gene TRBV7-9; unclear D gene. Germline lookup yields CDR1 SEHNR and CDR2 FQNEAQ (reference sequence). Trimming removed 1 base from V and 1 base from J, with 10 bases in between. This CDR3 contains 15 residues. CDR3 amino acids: CASSLERTGNTEAFF. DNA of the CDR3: TGTGCCAGCAGCTTAGAAAGGACTGGGAACACTGAAGCTTTCTTT.